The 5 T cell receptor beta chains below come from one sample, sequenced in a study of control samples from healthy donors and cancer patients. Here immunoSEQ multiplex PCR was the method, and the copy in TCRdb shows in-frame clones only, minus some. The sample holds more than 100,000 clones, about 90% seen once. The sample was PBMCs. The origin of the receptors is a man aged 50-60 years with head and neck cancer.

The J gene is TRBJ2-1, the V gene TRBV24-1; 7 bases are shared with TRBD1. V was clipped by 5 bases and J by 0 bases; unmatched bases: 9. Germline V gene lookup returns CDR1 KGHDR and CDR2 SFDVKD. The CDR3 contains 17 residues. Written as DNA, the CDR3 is TGTGCCACCAGTGTTAGCCCGGGACAGAGCTCCTACAATGAGCAGTTCTTC. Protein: CATSVSPGQSSYNEQFF.

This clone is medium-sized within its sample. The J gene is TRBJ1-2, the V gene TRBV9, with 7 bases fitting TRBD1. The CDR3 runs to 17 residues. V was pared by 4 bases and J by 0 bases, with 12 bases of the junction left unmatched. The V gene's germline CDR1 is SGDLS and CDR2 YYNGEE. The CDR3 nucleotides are TGTGCCAGCAGCTCTAAATCCGGGACAGAAGCTAACTATGGCTACACCTTC. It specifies CASSSKSGTEANYGYTF.

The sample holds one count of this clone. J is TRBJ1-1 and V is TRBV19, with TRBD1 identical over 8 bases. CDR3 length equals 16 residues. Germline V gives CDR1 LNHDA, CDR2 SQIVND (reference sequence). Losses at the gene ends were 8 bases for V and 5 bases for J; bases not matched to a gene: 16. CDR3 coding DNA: TGTGCCAGTTCATCCAGGGGGGAGACAGGGGATACTGAAGCTTTCTTT. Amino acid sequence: CASSSRGETGDTEAFF.

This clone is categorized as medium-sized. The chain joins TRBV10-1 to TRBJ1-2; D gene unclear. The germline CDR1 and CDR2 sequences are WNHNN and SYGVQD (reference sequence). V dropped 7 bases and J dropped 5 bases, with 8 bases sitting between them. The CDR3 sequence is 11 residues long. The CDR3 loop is CASKGPYGYTF. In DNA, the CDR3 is TGCGCCAGCAAGGGTCCTTATGGCTACACCTTC.

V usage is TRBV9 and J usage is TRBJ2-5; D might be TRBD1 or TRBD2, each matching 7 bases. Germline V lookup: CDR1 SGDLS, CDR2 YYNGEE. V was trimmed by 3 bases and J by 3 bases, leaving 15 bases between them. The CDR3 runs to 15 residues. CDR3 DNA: TGTGCCAGCAGCGACTCAGGGGGGGCCAAAGAGACCCAGTACTTC. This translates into CASSDSGGAKETQYF.